The 14 T cell receptor beta chains listed next were all sequenced from one sample in a study of beta chain features in type 1 diabetes. Expressed TCRB transcripts were sequenced, since all the RNA that had been isolated was reverse transcribed. Some clones are missing from TCRdb's copy, which holds only in-frame ones; the method was immunoSEQ multiplex PCR. This table has about 900,000 clones, under 20% appearing once. Source material: naive CD4+ T cells from blood. These receptors originate from a woman under 30 in good health.

The CDR3, as DNA: TGTGCCATCAGTGAGTCTGACAAAAACATTCAGTACTTC. This translates into CAISESDKNIQYF. This chain joins TRBV10-3 and TRBJ2-4, with unresolved D. V dropped 0 bases and J dropped 3 bases, with 3 bases sitting between them. The CDR3 length is 13 residues. The V gene's germline CDR1 is ENHRY and CDR2 SYGVKD.

This chain connects TRBV27 to TRBJ2-5, with D tentatively TRBD2 (6 bases). The CDR3 is made up of 16 amino acids. The ends were cut back, 5 bases at V and 2 bases at J, with 18 bases in the middle. Germline CDR1 is MNHEY and CDR2 is SMNVEV (reference sequence). Here the CDR3 reads CASSPRPAGRQETQYF. In DNA form, the CDR3 reads TGTGCCAGCAGTCCCCGGCCCGCTGGGAGGCAAGAGACCCAGTACTTC.

The gene calls are TRBV28 and TRBJ2-3, with 7 positions matching TRBD2. Germline CDR1 is MDHEN and CDR2 is SYDVKM. The CDR3 extends over 15 amino acids. Trimming at V came to 3 bases and at J to 7 bases, leaving 10 bases not matched to a gene. CDR3 nucleotides: TGTGCCAGCAGTTTGGGGGGGGAGGCTCCAAATACGCAGTATTTT. This encodes CASSLGGEAPNTQYF.

A remark on this clone: Possible read error: a much larger clone is one base away. CDR3 nucleotides: TGTGCCAGCACCTCCCAAGAGACCCAGTACTTC. Translation gives CASTSQETQYF. The chain links TRBV9 to TRBJ2-5; unclear D gene. Germline V CDR1 and CDR2: SGDLS, YYNGEE. The V end lost 6 bases, the J end lost 1 base, and 4 bases lay between the germline ends. The CDR3 consists of 11 residues.

This clone was counted only a few times. An end of the junction differs from the germline gene, which may be a read error. The V and J genes are TRBV10-3 and TRBJ2-1; TRBD1 matches at 8 bases. The CDR3 runs 15 residues. The germline gives CDR1 ENHRY, CDR2 SYGVKD. The CDR3 DNA is TGTGCCAGCAGTCCTCCCGGGACAGGAAACAATGAGCAGTTCTTC. The encoded protein is CASSPPGTGNNEQFF.

The chain combines TRBV25-1 with TRBJ1-2; D is unclear. The germline V and J ends were trimmed by 1 base and 6 bases, with 18 bases remaining between them. Germline V CDR1 and CDR2: MGHDK, SYGVNS. The CDR3 runs 16 residues. The CDR3 loop is CASSESGSVGFNGYTF. The CDR3 DNA sequence: TGTGCCAGCAGTGAATCCGGTTCGGTAGGGTTCAATGGCTACACCTTC.

This clone was seen a few times. The J gene is TRBJ2-1, the V gene TRBV5-5, with 10 bases lining up with TRBD2. There are 15 residues in the CDR3. Germline V gives CDR1 SGHKS, CDR2 YYEKEE (reference sequence). V shed 2 bases and J 7 bases; nucleotides not matched to a gene: 6. CDR3 nucleotides: TGTGCCAGCAGCTTCGGGCTAGCGGGAGTAAATGAGCAGTTCTTC. Its protein product is CASSFGLAGVNEQFF.

The genes are TRBV18 and TRBJ1-1; possible D gene TRBD1, 6 bases. This CDR3 spans 15 amino acids. V dropped 5 bases and J dropped 6 bases, with 19 bases sitting between them. Germline loops: CDR1 KGHSH, CDR2 LQKENI. CDR3 DNA: TGTGCCAGCTCAGCACACAGGGAGGTCGAAGCTGAAGCTTTCTTT. This codes for CASSAHREVEAEAFF. Filled out from reference TRBV18 and TRBJ1-1, the complete variable domain reads NAGVMQNPRHLVRRRGQEARLRCSPMKGHSHVYWYRQLPEEGLKFMVYLQKENIIDESGMPKERFSAEFPKEGPSILRIQQVVRGDSAAYFCASSAHREVEAEAFFGQGTRLTVV.

The table lists this clone with a few counts. This sequence joins TRBV7-9 and TRBJ2-3; D is unclear. The V gene lost 3 bases and the J gene lost 5 bases, with 6 bases spanning the gap. The CDR3 extends over 12 amino acids. Germline values: CDR1 SEHNR, CDR2 FQNEAQ (reference sequence). CDR3 coding DNA: TGTGCCAGCAGCTTCCTTAGAGATACGCAGTATTTT. Protein sequence: CASSFLRDTQYF.

This chain's CDR3 is CSVGVQGPNYGYTF. In DNA, the CDR3 is TGCAGCGTTGGAGTACAGGGGCCCAACTATGGCTACACCTTC. J is TRBJ1-2 and V is TRBV29-1, with 7 bases lining up with TRBD1. After removal of 4 bases from V and 2 bases from J, the junction contained 7 bases not matched to a gene. Germline V gene sequence: CDR1 SQVTM, CDR2 ANQGSEA. The CDR3 totals 14 residues.

V usage is TRBV2 and J usage is TRBJ2-1; tentatively, D is TRBD1 (6 bases). With 7 bases removed from V and 11 bases from J, the gap between germline ends came to 9 bases. CDR1 SNHLY and CDR2 FYNNEI come from the germline V gene. The CDR3 runs to 10 residues. CDR3: CASNGQKQFF. The CDR3 nucleotides are TGTGCCAGCAATGGACAGAAGCAGTTCTTC.

The chain carries TRBV30 and TRBJ1-2; 12 positions agree with TRBD1. Looked up from germline, CDR1 is GTSNPN and CDR2 is SVGIG (reference sequence). The V segment lost 2 bases and the J segment 3 bases; nucleotides outside the gene matches: 10. The CDR3 extends over 17 amino acids. The CDR3 DNA is TGTGCCTGGAGTATACAGGGACAGGGGGCTAAGGACTATGGCTACACCTTC. Its protein product is CAWSIQGQGAKDYGYTF.

V and J are TRBV6-6 and TRBJ2-2, with TRBD2 identical over 13 bases. V shed 7 bases, J shed 6 bases, and the junction held 8 bases outside the gene matches. Per germline, CDR1 MNHNY and CDR2 SVGAGI (reference sequence). The CDR3 contains 16 residues. The chain's CDR3 is CASTNEGLAGAGELFF. The CDR3 DNA follows: TGTGCCAGCACCAACGAAGGACTAGCGGGAGCCGGGGAGCTGTTTTTT.

This clone was seen more than once but under ten times. The chain has TRBV7-9 and TRBJ2-7; D unclear. The CDR3 runs 14 residues. The V end was cut by 0 bases, the J end by 5 bases, with 11 bases between. CDR1 and CDR2 from the germline V gene are SEHNR and FQNEAQ (reference sequence). As DNA, the CDR3 is TGTGCCAGCAGCTTAGCGAGTATACCGAACGAGCAGTACTTC. It encodes CASSLASIPNEQYF.